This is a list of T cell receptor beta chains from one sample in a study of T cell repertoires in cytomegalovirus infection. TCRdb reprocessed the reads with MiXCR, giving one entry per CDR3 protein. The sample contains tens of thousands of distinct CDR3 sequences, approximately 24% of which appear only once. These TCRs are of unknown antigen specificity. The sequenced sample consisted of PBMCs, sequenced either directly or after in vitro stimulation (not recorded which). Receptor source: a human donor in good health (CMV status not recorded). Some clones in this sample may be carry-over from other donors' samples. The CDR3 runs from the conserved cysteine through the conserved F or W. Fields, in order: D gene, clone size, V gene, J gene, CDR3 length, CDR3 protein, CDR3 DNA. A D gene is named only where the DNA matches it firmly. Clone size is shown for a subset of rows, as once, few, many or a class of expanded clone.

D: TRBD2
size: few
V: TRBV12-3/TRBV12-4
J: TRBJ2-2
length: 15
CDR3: CASSFFAGGAGELFF
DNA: TGTGCCAGCAGTTTTTTCGCGGGAGGGGCCGGGGAGCTGTTTTTT

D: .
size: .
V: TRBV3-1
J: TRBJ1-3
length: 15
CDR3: CASSQTANSGNTIYF
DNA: TGTGCCAGCAGCCAAACGGCTAACTCTGGAAACACCATATATTTT

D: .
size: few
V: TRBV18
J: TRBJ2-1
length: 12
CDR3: CASSLGENEQFF
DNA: TGTGCCAGCTCACTTGGGGAAAATGAGCAGTTCTTC

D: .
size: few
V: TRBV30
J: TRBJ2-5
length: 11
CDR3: CAWSAPGKWYF
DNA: TGTGCCTGGAGTGCCCCGGGAAAGTGGTACTTC

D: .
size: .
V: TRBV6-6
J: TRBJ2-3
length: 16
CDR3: CASSRQNPPPTDTQYF
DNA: TGTGCCAGCAGTCGACAGAACCCACCCCCCACAGATACGCAGTATTTT

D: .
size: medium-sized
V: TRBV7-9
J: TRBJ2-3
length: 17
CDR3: CASSLGRTVTSTDTQYF
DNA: TGTGCCAGCAGCTTAGGCAGGACAGTGACTAGCACAGATACGCAGTATTTT

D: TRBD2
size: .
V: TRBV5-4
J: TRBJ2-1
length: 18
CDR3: CASPPGTSGRIAYNEQFF
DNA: TGTGCCAGCCCCCCCGGGACTAGCGGGAGAATTGCCTACAATGAGCAGTTCTTC

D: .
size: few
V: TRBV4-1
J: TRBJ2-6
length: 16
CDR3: CASSQEAGTGANVLTF
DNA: TGCGCCAGCAGCCAAGAGGCAGGGACTGGGGCCAACGTCCTGACTTTC

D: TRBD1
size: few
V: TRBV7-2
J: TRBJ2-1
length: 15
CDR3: CASRTTGGFRNEQFF
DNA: TGTGCCAGCAGGACAACAGGGGGGTTTAGGAATGAGCAGTTCTTC

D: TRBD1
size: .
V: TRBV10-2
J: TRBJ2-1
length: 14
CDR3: CASTGTGGFNEQFF
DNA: TGCGCCAGCACCGGGACAGGGGGTTTCAATGAGCAGTTCTTC

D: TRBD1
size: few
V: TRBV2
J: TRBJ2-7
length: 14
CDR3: CASSEAGTGGVEYF
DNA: TGTGCCAGCAGTGAAGCTGGGACAGGGGGCGTAGAGTACTTC

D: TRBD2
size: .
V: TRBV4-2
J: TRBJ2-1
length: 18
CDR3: CASSQLQLSGSSYNEQFF
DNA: TGTGCCAGCAGCCAATTACAGCTTAGCGGGAGCTCCTACAATGAGCAGTTCTTC

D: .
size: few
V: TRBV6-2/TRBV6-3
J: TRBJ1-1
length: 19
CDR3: CASSYSIGGIDGPNTEAFF
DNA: TGTGCCAGCAGTTACTCTATAGGCGGTATCGACGGTCCGAACACTGAAGCTTTCTTT

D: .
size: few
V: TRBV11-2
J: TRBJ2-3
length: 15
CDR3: CASSWMLTSTDTQYF
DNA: TGTGCCAGCAGCTGGATGCTCACTAGCACAGATACGCAGTATTTT

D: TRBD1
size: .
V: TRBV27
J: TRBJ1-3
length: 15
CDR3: CASSVGTATGNTIYF
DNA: TGTGCCAGCAGTGTCGGGACAGCCACTGGAAACACCATATATTTT

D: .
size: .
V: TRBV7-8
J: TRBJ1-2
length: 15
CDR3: CASSYYGPTNYGYTF
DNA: TGTGCCAGCAGCTATTACGGGCCAACTAACTATGGCTACACCTTC

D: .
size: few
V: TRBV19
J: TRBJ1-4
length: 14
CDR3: CASSGRLNGEKLFF
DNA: TGTGCCAGTAGCGGCCGACTAAATGGTGAAAAACTGTTTTTT

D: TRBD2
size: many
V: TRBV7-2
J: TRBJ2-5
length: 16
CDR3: CASSLVGPAGVETQYF
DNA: TGTGCCAGCAGCTTAGTCGGGCCAGCGGGAGTAGAGACCCAGTACTTC

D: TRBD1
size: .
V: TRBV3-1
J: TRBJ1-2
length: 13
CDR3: CASRGQRNYGYTF
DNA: TGTGCCAGCAGGGGACAGAGGAACTATGGCTACACCTTC

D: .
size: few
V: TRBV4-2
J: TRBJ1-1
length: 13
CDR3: CASSHMRDTEAFF
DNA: TGTGCCAGCAGCCACATGCGGGACACTGAAGCTTTCTTT

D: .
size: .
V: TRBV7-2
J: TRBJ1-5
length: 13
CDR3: CASSLSWNQPQHF
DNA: TGTGCCAGCAGCTTAAGTTGGAATCAGCCCCAGCATTTT

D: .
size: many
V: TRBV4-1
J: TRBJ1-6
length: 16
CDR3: CASSQVFSSLGSPLHF
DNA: TGCGCCAGCAGCCAAGTTTTTTCGAGTCTGGGTTCACCCCTCCACTTT

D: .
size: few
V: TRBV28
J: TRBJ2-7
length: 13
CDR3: CASSLMTTYEQYF
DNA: TGTGCCAGCAGTTTAATGACAACCTACGAGCAGTACTTC

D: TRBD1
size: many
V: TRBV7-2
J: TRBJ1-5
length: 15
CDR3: CASSLWTGPNQPQHF
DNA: TGTGCCAGCAGCTTATGGACAGGTCCCAATCAGCCCCAGCATTTT

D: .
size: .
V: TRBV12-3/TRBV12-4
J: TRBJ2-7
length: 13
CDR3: CASSLGLAYEQYF
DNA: TGTGCCAGCAGTTTAGGACTAGCCTACGAGCAGTACTTC

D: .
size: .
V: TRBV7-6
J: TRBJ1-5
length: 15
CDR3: CASSLLGNSNQPQHF
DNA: TGTGCCAGCAGCTTATTAGGTAATAGCAATCAGCCCCAGCATTTT

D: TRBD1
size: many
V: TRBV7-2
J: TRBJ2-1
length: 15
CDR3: CASSSAGGAYNEQFF
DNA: TGTGCCAGCAGCTCAGCAGGGGGCGCCTACAATGAGCAGTTCTTC

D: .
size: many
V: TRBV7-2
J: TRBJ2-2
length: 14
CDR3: CASSQGLRSGELFF
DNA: TGTGCCAGCAGCCAGGGACTGAGGTCCGGGGAGCTGTTTTTT

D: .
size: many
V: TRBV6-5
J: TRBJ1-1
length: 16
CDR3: CASSYAGVGTDTEAFF
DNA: TGTGCCAGCAGTTACGCCGGAGTGGGTACGGACACTGAAGCTTTCTTT

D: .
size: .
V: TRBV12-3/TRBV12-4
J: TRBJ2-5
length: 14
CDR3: CASSQTLEEETQYF
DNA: TGTGCCAGCAGTCAAACCTTGGAGGAAGAGACCCAGTACTTC

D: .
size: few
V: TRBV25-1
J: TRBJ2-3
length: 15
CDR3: CASSGYARGSDTQYF
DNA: TGTGCCAGCAGTGGGTACGCCAGAGGCTCAGATACGCAGTATTTT

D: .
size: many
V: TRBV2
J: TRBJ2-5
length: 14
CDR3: CASSESGVKETQYF
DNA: TGTGCCAGCAGTGAATCGGGAGTGAAAGAGACCCAGTACTTC

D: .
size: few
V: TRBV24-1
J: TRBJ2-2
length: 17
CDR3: CATSPIWAGSSTGELFF
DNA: TGTGCCACCAGTCCCATTTGGGCGGGATCCTCGACCGGGGAGCTGTTTTTT

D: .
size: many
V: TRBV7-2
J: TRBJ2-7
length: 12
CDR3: CAPQKGGYEQYF
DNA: TGTGCTCCCCAAAAGGGGGGTTACGAGCAGTACTTC

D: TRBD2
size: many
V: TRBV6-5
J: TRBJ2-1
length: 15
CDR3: CASSLLAGSYNEQFF
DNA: TGTGCCAGCAGTTTACTAGCGGGAAGTTACAATGAGCAGTTCTTC

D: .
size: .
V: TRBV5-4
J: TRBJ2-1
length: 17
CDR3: CASSYGGGEPWGNEQFF
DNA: TGTGCCAGCAGCTACGGTGGCGGGGAGCCTTGGGGCAATGAGCAGTTCTTC

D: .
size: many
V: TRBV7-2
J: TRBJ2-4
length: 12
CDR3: CASSFRGDIQYF
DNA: TGTGCCAGCAGCTTTCGCGGCGACATTCAGTACTTC

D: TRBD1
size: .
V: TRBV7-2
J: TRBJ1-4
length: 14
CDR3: CASSFGTVGEKLFF
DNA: TGTGCCAGCAGCTTCGGGACAGTTGGTGAAAAACTGTTTTTT

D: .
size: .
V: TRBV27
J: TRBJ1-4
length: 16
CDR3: CASSLGFGGTNEKLFF
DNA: TGTGCCAGCAGTTTAGGGTTCGGGGGTACTAATGAAAAACTGTTTTTT

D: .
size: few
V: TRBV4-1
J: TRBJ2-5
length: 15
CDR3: CASSQNFGGLETQYF
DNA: TGCGCCAGCAGCCAAAACTTCGGGGGCTTGGAGACCCAGTACTTC

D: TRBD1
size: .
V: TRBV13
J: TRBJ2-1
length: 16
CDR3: CASSSMQGATYNEQFF
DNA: TGTGCCAGCAGCTCCATGCAGGGGGCTACCTACAATGAGCAGTTCTTC